This T cell receptor (beta chain) was captured in a study of molecular identifiers for immune sequencing clone quantification. Study-level information: In replicates, RNA from about 21,000 or 97,000 naive CD8 cells was divided five ways and four parts were sequenced. Study results and caveats: Identical TCR molecules that share a barcode could lead to an underestimation of highly expanded clone sizes. Clones with over 20 RNA copies captured over 98% of effector molecules but under 1% of naive ones.

The CDR3 length is 16 residues. CDR1 is SGDLS, CDR2 YYNGEE, per germline. The V end lost 5 bases, the J end lost 4 bases, and 20 bases lay between the germline ends. Sequencing libraries of naive CD8 cells derived from roughly 20,000 to 1,000,000 sorted cells with 10%, 30% or 50% RNA. Each CDR3 protein is one row after TCRdb ran MiXCR on the PCR reads. The repertoire holds approximately 35,000 distinct CDR3 sequences, with approximately 19% as singletons. This clonotype was observed at least ten times. The antigen is unknown. The rearrangement uses TRBV9 and TRBJ2-3; no firm D call. Source material: naive CD8+ T cells from blood, with Jurkat cell RNA spiked in. Subset reported: FACS-sorted CD8+CD4-CCR7+CD45RA+ naive T cells. This sequence originates from a human donor in good health. Some libraries in this study had Jurkat cell RNA spiked in. The CDR3 region is CASSSDDGLSADTQYF. CDR3 in DNA: TGTGCCAGCAGTAGTGACGACGGTTTATCCGCAGATACGCAGTATTTT.